One and the same sample provided the 26 T cell receptor beta chains below, sequenced in a study of CD8+ T cells in alopecia areata. Extracted RNA was reverse transcribed into cDNA, the sequencing template. Method: immunoSEQ multiplex PCR; TCRdb's copy keeps in-frame clones and lacks some. Of approximately 59,000 clones in the sample, more than 40% were seen once. This sample comprised CD8+ T cells sorted from blood, obtained at week 0. Receptors originate from a human donor with alopecia areata.

The chain is built from TRBV2 and TRBJ2-4, with D unclear. Between the trimmed V and J ends, which lost 8 bases and 0 bases, there was a span of 14 bases. In germline, CDR1 is SNHLY, CDR2 FYNNEI. The CDR3 length is 15 residues. The CDR3 DNA follows: TGTGCCAGCTTAGGGCTACCGCTAGCCAAAAACATTCAGTACTTC. It is translated as CASLGLPLAKNIQYF.

CDR3 coding DNA: TGCAGCGGGACGCACAGGGGGCAGTTCTTC. Translating it yields CSGTHRGQFF. This rearrangement joins TRBV29-1 to TRBJ2-1; 7 bases map to TRBD1. The CDR3 is made up of 10 amino acids. Germline V gene data show CDR1 as SQVTM and CDR2 as ANQGSEA. V was clipped by 7 bases and J by 12 bases; unmatched bases: 6.

This clone was detected a few times. The gene calls are TRBV30 and TRBJ1-1; D is undetermined. The V end was cut by 5 bases, the J end by 3 bases, with 10 bases between. This CDR3 has 12 amino acids. Germline V gene sequence: CDR1 GTSNPN, CDR2 SVGIG (reference sequence). CDR3 sequence (DNA): TGTGCCTGGCTGGGTGGGGACACTGAAGCTTTCTTT. The encoded protein is CAWLGGDTEAFF.

This clone was counted between two and nine times. V is TRBV29-1 and J is TRBJ2-2; D unresolved. Per germline, CDR1 SQVTM and CDR2 ANQGSEA. The CDR3 consists of 13 residues. The V gene lost 6 bases and the J gene lost 1 base, with 9 bases spanning the gap. In DNA form, the CDR3 reads TGCAGCGTATCGGACGGGAACACCGGGGAGCTGTTTTTT. This sequence encodes CSVSDGNTGELFF.

The chain is built from TRBV7-8 and TRBJ2-5, with 7 nucleotides matching TRBD1. The germline CDR1 and CDR2 sequences are SGHVS and FQNEAQ. With V trimmed by 5 bases and J by 5 bases, 8 bases remained unmatched. The CDR3 runs 14 residues. The CDR3 sequence: CASSVGQAGETQYF. In DNA, the CDR3 is TGTGCCAGCAGCGTCGGACAGGCTGGGGAGACCCAGTACTTC.

The rearrangement links TRBV29-1 to TRBJ2-1; D gene unclear. Germline CDR1 SQVTM, CDR2 ANQGSEA. CDR3 length: 14 amino acids. Trimming left V 6 bases short and J 4 bases short, with 16 bases between. CDR3 region: CSVLTGRVYNEQFF. The CDR3 DNA is TGCAGCGTCCTGACCGGTAGGGTTTACAATGAGCAGTTCTTC.

A word on this clone: Within the sample, other DNA sequences also encode this same CDR3. V gene TRBV27 combines with J gene TRBJ2-1; D might be TRBD2 (5 bases). V lost 4 bases to trimming and J lost 0 bases, with 7 bases between them. From germline, CDR1 is MNHEY and CDR2 SMNVEV (reference sequence). This CDR3 spans 14 amino acids. The CDR3 nucleotides are TGTGCCAGCAGTTCCCGGGACTCCTACAATGAGCAGTTCTTC. This encodes CASSSRDSYNEQFF.

V gene TRBV7-2 combines with J gene TRBJ2-3; the D gene is possibly TRBD2 (6 bases). The CDR3 runs 19 residues. The V gene's germline CDR1 is SGHTA and CDR2 FQGNSA. The V gene lost 4 bases and the J gene lost 1 base, with 24 bases spanning the gap. The DNA of the CDR3 is TGTGCCAGCAGCTCTCCTCGCGCGGGGATGACCCCTGGCACAGATACGCAGTATTTT. It yields the protein CASSSPRAGMTPGTDTQYF.

This clone has only one observation. The chain links TRBV2 to TRBJ1-1; TRBD1 might be the D (6 bases). V lost 3 bases and J 1 base, leaving 6 bases between the germline ends. Germline V gives CDR1 SNHLY, CDR2 FYNNEI. CDR3 size: 13 residues. The CDR3 nucleotides read TGTGCCAGCAGTGACAGGGGGAACACTGAAGCTTTCTTT. Translated: CASSDRGNTEAFF.

This chain links TRBV11-2 with TRBJ2-5; the D is unclear. Germline V gene lookup returns CDR1 SGHAT and CDR2 FQNNGV. This CDR3 comprises 13 residues. V was cut by 1 base and J by 1 base, with 4 bases left in between. As DNA, the CDR3 is TGTGCCAGCAGCTTAGCTGTCCAAGAGACCCAGTACTTC. Its protein is CASSLAVQETQYF.

V is TRBV27 and J is TRBJ2-7; TRBD1 is a possible D gene (5 bases). CDR1 is MNHEY, CDR2 SMNVEV, per germline (reference sequence). V was pared by 3 bases and J by 11 bases, with 11 bases between. The CDR3 length is 11 residues. The CDR3 loop reads CASSLGLVEYF. In nucleotides, the CDR3 is TGTGCCAGCAGTTTGGGGCTTGTGGAGTACTTC.

This clone was observed a few times. This chain joins TRBV30 and TRBJ2-1; TRBD2 matches at 7 bases. V lost 2 bases, J lost 7 bases, and 5 bases stayed unmatched. CDR1 and CDR2 from the germline V gene are GTSNPN and SVGIG (reference sequence). CDR3 size: 13 residues. As DNA, the CDR3 is TGTGCCTGGAGTCTGGGCGGGAGAAATGAGCAGTTCTTC. It translates to CAWSLGGRNEQFF.

This clone was seen only a few times. The chain uses TRBV29-1 and TRBJ2-7; 8 positions match TRBD1. The germline V gene has CDR1 SQVTM and CDR2 ANQGSEA. Trimming took 3 bases from V and 5 from J; bases not matched to a gene: 6. This CDR3 region has 13 residues. The CDR3 reads CSVDGQGVDEQYF. In DNA, the CDR3 is TGCAGCGTTGATGGACAGGGTGTGGACGAGCAGTACTTC.

V is TRBV27 and J is TRBJ1-5; no reliable D call. CDR1 and CDR2 (germline): MNHEY, SMNVEV (reference sequence). CDR3 length: 14 amino acids. The ends were cut back, 5 bases at V and 2 bases at J, with 10 bases in the middle. CDR3 sequence: CASSPPGGNQPQHF. CDR3 nucleotide sequence: TGTGCCAGCAGTCCCCCGGGTGGCAATCAGCCCCAGCATTTT.

This chain uses TRBV7-9 with TRBJ2-6; maybe TRBD2 (5 bases). The V end was cut by 2 bases, the J end by 4 bases, with 15 bases between. The CDR3 is 17 residues long. The germline V gene encodes CDR1 SEHNR and CDR2 FQNEAQ (reference sequence). In DNA form, the CDR3 reads TGTGCCAGCAGCTTAACCCCCCATTCGGGAGGGGCCAACGTCCTGACTTTC. As protein: CASSLTPHSGGANVLTF.

This clone appeared a few times. V and J are TRBV19 and TRBJ2-1; maybe TRBD2 (5 bases). This CDR3 comprises 16 residues. CDR1 LNHDA and CDR2 SQIVND come from the germline V gene (reference sequence). V gave up 3 bases and J gave up 7 bases, with 19 bases separating them. The CDR3 DNA reads TGTGCCAGTAGTATTTTTTTGAGGGAGATAAAGAATGAGCAGTTCTTC. Translating gives CASSIFLREIKNEQFF. The full variable domain, with the rest looked up from reference TRBV19 and TRBJ2-1, is DGGITQSPKYLFRKEGQNVTLSCEQNLNHDAMYWYRQDPGQGLRLIYYSQIVNDFQKGDIAEGYSVSREKKESFPLTVTSAQKNPTAFYLCASSIFLREIKNEQFFGPGTRLTVL.

This clone was recorded a few times. J is TRBJ2-7 and V is TRBV5-4; the D gene is possibly TRBD1 (6 bases). CDR1 is SGHNT and CDR2 is YYREEE in the germline V gene (reference sequence). The CDR3 is 11 amino acids. V lost 4 bases, J lost 7 bases, and 9 bases lay in between. CDR3: CASSRDREQYF. The CDR3 DNA sequence: TGTGCCAGCAGCCGTGACAGGGAGCAGTACTTC.

CDR3 DNA: TGTGCCAGCAGCTTAGCGCCCGGGGCGGGGGAGACCCAGTACTTC. This codes for CASSLAPGAGETQYF. The chain couples TRBV7-9 to TRBJ2-5; a possible D gene is TRBD2 (6 bases). Trimming stripped 0 bases from V and 5 bases from J, with 13 bases between. CDR1 is SEHNR, CDR2 FQNEAQ, per germline (reference sequence). The CDR3 totals 15 residues.

The rearrangement links TRBV6-1 to TRBJ1-1; D is unresolved. Germline loops: CDR1 MNHNS, CDR2 SASEGT. V was clipped by 3 bases and J by 4 bases, with 6 bases between them. The CDR3 totals 12 residues. This CDR3 is CASSDDFTEAFF. CDR3 sequence (DNA): TGTGCCAGCAGTGACGACTTCACTGAAGCTTTCTTT.

J is TRBJ2-5 and V is TRBV27; D is perhaps TRBD1 (7 bases). In germline, CDR1 is MNHEY, CDR2 SMNVEV (reference sequence). With 5 bases removed from V and 0 bases from J, the gap between germline ends came to 16 bases. The CDR3 consists of 16 residues. The CDR3 is CASSPRGVQHQETQYF. The DNA for the CDR3 is TGTGCCAGCAGTCCCAGGGGGGTCCAGCACCAAGAGACCCAGTACTTC.

This chain connects TRBV6-5 to TRBJ2-7; D not certain. Trimming took off 6 bases at V and 3 bases at J, with 12 bases between the two ends. Germline V gene sequence: CDR1 MNHEY, CDR2 SVGAGI. The CDR3 is 13 amino acids. The CDR3: CASREVHNYEQYF. DNA for the CDR3: TGTGCCAGCAGAGAAGTTCATAACTACGAGCAGTACTTC.

This chain connects TRBV6-1 to TRBJ2-7; TRBD2 matches 12 bases. The CDR3 has 15 amino acids. Trimming removed 6 bases from V and 3 bases from J; junction bases left unmatched: 6. Germline V gene lookup returns CDR1 MNHNS and CDR2 SASEGT. The CDR3 region has the DNA TGTGCCAGCAGCCTGACTAGCGGGAGCTTCTACGAGCAGTACTTC. It codes for CASSLTSGSFYEQYF.

V is TRBV27 and J is TRBJ2-7; 9 bases fit TRBD1. Germline V gene lookup returns CDR1 MNHEY and CDR2 SMNVEV (reference sequence). This CDR3 is built from 14 residues. With 6 bases clipped from V and 1 base from J, the junction kept 4 bases outside the gene matches. CDR3 sequence: CASRAGTGSYEQYF. CDR3 bases: TGTGCCAGCAGGGCCGGGACAGGGTCCTACGAGCAGTACTTC.

This clone has just a few counts. This sequence joins TRBV5-4 and TRBJ2-1; D is perhaps TRBD1 or TRBD2 (7 bases each). The CDR3 runs 16 residues. V was cut by 4 bases and J by 4 bases, with 18 bases left in between. Per germline, CDR1 SGHNT and CDR2 YYREEE (reference sequence). Here the CDR3 DNA reads TGTGCCAGCAGCCAAGAGGGGGGGACAGCTTACAATGAGCAGTTCTTC. This gives the protein CASSQEGGTAYNEQFF.

V is TRBV29-1 and J is TRBJ2-2; no firm D call. Germline CDR1 is SQVTM and CDR2 is ANQGSEA. The CDR3 totals 12 residues. Trimming shortened V by 1 base and J by 4 bases, and 4 bases separated the two germline ends. The CDR3 loop is CSVEGVTGELFF. The CDR3 coding sequence is TGCAGCGTTGAAGGGGTCACCGGGGAGCTGTTTTTT.

The chain carries TRBV7-8 and TRBJ2-1, with no clear D. Germline V gene data show CDR1 as SGHVS and CDR2 as FQNEAQ. The length of the CDR3 is 13 residues. V gave up 5 bases and J gave up 3 bases, with 8 bases separating them. DNA of the CDR3: TGTGCCAGCAGCCTCTCTTTCTACAATGAGCAGTTCTTC. The encoded protein is CASSLSFYNEQFF.